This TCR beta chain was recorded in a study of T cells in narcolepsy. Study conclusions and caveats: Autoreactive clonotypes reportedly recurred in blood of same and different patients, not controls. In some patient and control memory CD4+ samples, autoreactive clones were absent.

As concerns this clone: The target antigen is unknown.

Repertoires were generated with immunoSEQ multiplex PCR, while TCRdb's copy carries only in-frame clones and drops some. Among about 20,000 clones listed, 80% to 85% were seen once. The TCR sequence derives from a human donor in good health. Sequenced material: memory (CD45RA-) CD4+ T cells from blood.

The CDR3 reads CASSYDPGRTNEQYF. DNA for the CDR3: TGTGCCAGCAGTTACGATCCGGGACGTACAAACGAGCAGTACTTC. The chain couples TRBV6-5 to TRBJ2-7; D tentatively reads TRBD1 or TRBD2 (5 bases each). This CDR3 is 15 amino acids long. Trimming removed 2 bases from V and 5 bases from J, with 16 bases in between. CDR1 is MNHEY and CDR2 is SVGAGI in the germline V gene.